This TCR beta chain is from a study of blood T cells in healthy people across ages. In its sample, this clonotype was seen a few times. The CDR3 sequence is 16 residues long. Per the germline V gene, CDR1 is KGHSH and CDR2 is LQKENI. Trimming took 3 bases from V and 0 from J, leaving 12 bases between them. Next came a second PCR, run for about 7 to 11 cycles, which used a sample-barcoded 5' primer along with a J-beta primer mix. TCRdb ran MiXCR on the 5' RACE reads and lists one entry per CDR3 protein. The sample records some 750,000 distinct CDR3 sequences, 22% being singletons. The chain joins TRBV18 to TRBJ2-1; tentative D call: TRBD2 (6 bases). This TCR was recovered from a man between 65 and 79 years old in good health. The sequenced sample consisted of blood. Written as DNA, the CDR3 is TGTGCCAGCTCACCGACGGAGGGGCTCTCCTACAATGAGCAGTTCTTC. Protein product: CASSPTEGLSYNEQFF.